This TCR beta chain was retrieved from a study of blood T cell repertoires in COVID-19 (dated by TCRdb to the early 2020s). Looking at the study overall: Samples covering the acute and convalescent phases of COVID-19 were provided by collaborators in the United States, Italy and Spain. The prospective study material was composed of cDNA or gDNA derived from T cells, B-cell-depleted T cells, or PBMCs. The repertoires were released in a freely available public database intended as a resource for research on the immune response to SARS-CoV-2. HLA class I and class II types, where available, came from metadata supplied by the sample provider rather than from assay-based typing. A de-identified subject ID, COVID-19 status, age in years and sex were almost always included in the sample metadata. Samples came from the ongoing ImmuneRACE study (first 160 participants) plus 1,254 subjects from 6 global collaborators. The dataset comprised deeply sampled blood TCRbeta repertoires from subjects exposed to, actively infected with, or recovered from COVID-19. Findings and caveats that apply to the study as a whole: The quantity of clinical and demographic metadata differed by source and by participant and was supplied without curation.

At the junction V is shortened by 2 bases and J by 4 bases; bases outside the gene matches: 2. Including the terminal cysteine and phenylalanine, the CDR3 comprises 14 residues. Only the CDR3 region is kept as DNA, spanning 42 bases read in frame from base 1. CDR1 is given as ENHRY and CDR2 as SYGVKD, both from the germline V gene. As regards this clone: This clone's antigen is unknown. Per-base qualities were not stored, and no clone one base away is much larger.

One collaborating source in Seattle enrolled patients during active infection and followed them longitudinally through the course of disease. Each collaborating institution followed its own protocols to collect whole blood in K2EDTA tubes. Collaborator samples were shipped for TCRbeta analysis as frozen whole blood, isolated PBMCs, or DNA extracted from either sample type. TCRbeta CDR3 regions were amplified from genomic DNA using the immunoSEQ Assay, a bias-controlled multiplex PCR. Regarding the original processing steps: The number of nucleated cells in each sample was estimated from the amplification of reference gene primers within the assay. To quantify the absolute abundance of each unique TCRbeta CDR3 rearrangement, sequence reads were collapsed and filtered. For each sample, productive Simpson clonality was calculated by taking the square root of Simpson's diversity index across productive rearrangements. In its TCRdb copy, this immuneACCESS table keeps in-frame sequences only and misses some clones. Where compared with another copy, unresolved V genes explain less than half of these, and the others have no known cause. The V and J calls and the clone size are those of that table, but D and trimming were determined from the DNA. Recorded for this sample are 100,000 to 150,000 clones; nearly 90% of them occurred a single time. The leading ten clones occupy around 4% of the sample.

The source of this sequence is a woman aged 55 to 70 with COVID-19, enrolled during active disease. The chain is made from TRBV10-3 and TRBJ1-2; 9 central nucleotides agree with TRBD1. Specimen: peripheral blood. The CDR3: CAISEVTGGYGYTF. The DNA reads as follows: TGTGCCATCAGTGAGGTGACAGGGGGCTATGGCTACACCTTC.